Below, 9 T cell receptor beta chains from the same sample are listed, as sequenced in a study of response to subunit inactivated influenza vaccine. TCRdb passed the RT-PCR reads through MiXCR, listing each CDR3 protein once. The sample shows under 550,000 distinct CDR3 sequences, under 8.5% of them seen only once. Sequenced material: PBMCs from blood, taken around 25 months after vaccination. The source is a man aged 50 to 69 who received an inactivated influenza vaccine.

This clonotype was seen more than once but under ten times. The genes are TRBV12-3 or TRBV12-4 and TRBJ1-5; 9 nucleotides agree with TRBD1. This CDR3 spans 18 amino acids. Unmatched junction bases numbered 11, after V lost 5 bases and J lost 0 bases. CDR3 residues: CASSPPGQGLYSNQPQHF. The CDR3 nucleotides are TGTGCCAGCAGTCCCCCGGGACAGGGCCTATATAGCAATCAGCCCCAGCATTTT.

This clonotype turned up a few times. The rearrangement joins TRBV29-1 to TRBJ1-3, with D unresolved. Germline CDR1 reads SQVTM; CDR2 reads ANQGSEA. The CDR3 covers 13 residues. The CDR3 region has the DNA TGCGCCCATGGTGTCAGCTCTGGAAACACCATATATTTT. Its translation is CAHGVSSGNTIYF.

The chain recombines TRBV3-1 with TRBJ1-1, with D unresolved. The germline V gene encodes CDR1 LGHDT and CDR2 YNNKEL (reference sequence). The CDR3 contains 14 residues. Trimming left V 0 bases short and J 7 bases short, with 12 bases between. CDR3 protein: CASSQDRINGEAFF. The CDR3 nucleotides read TGTGCCAGCAGCCAAGATCGGATTAACGGTGAAGCTTTCTTT.

This clonotype appeared a few times. V and J are TRBV18 and TRBJ1-5; maybe TRBD1 (6 bases). V was shortened by 1 base and J by 7 bases, with 17 bases between the two germline ends. CDR1 and CDR2 (germline): KGHSH, LQKENI. The CDR3 has 16 residues. Here the CDR3 DNA reads TGTGCCAGCTCACCACAAAATACCCAAGGGGGACAGCCCCAGCATTTT. Translation: CASSPQNTQGGQPQHF.

This clonotype was seen more than once but under ten times. The DNA of the CDR3 is TGTGCCAGCAGTTACCTAGGACGGTACTACGAGCAGTACTTC. It translates to CASSYLGRYYEQYF. This chain uses TRBV12-3 or TRBV12-4 with TRBJ2-7; the D is unclear. Trimming stripped 4 bases from V and 3 bases from J, with 13 bases between. This CDR3 is 14 amino acids long.

This clonotype was counted only a few times. The chain uses TRBV12-3 or TRBV12-4 and TRBJ1-2; the D gene is possibly TRBD1 (6 bases). CDR3 length equals 13 residues. V dropped 3 bases and J dropped 8 bases, with 13 bases sitting between them. This chain's CDR3 is CASSLLGAGGYTF. CDR3 DNA sequence: TGTGCCAGCAGTTTGTTGGGGGCTGGCGGCTACACCTTC.

Comments on this clonotype: A junction end diverges from the germline sequence, so it may reflect a read error. The V and J genes are TRBV7-7 and TRBJ2-3; D not resolved. Germline V gene lookup returns CDR1 SSHAT and CDR2 FNYEAQ (reference sequence). The CDR3 consists of 15 residues. The CDR3 region is CASSTEPSSTDTQYF. CDR3 DNA: TGTGCTAGCAGCACCGAACCTTCTAGCACAGATACGCAGTATTTT.

At least ten counts were recorded for this clonotype. The J gene is TRBJ1-4, the V gene TRBV12-3 or TRBV12-4; D not certain. Deletions cut 4 bases from V and 3 bases from J, with 3 bases between. The CDR3 is 12 residues long. The CDR3 loop is CASSYPNEKLFF. CDR3 sequence (DNA): TGTGCCAGCAGTTATCCTAATGAAAAACTGTTTTTT.

This chain uses TRBV24-1 with TRBJ2-1; 9 nucleotides line up with TRBD1. This CDR3 has 17 residues. CDR1 KGHDR and CDR2 SFDVKD come from the germline V gene. V was pared by 2 bases and J by 6 bases, with 10 bases of the junction left unmatched. The CDR3 coding sequence is TGTGCCACCAGTGATTCATCCGGGACAGGGATCATCAATGAGCAGTTCTTC. As protein: CATSDSSGTGIINEQFF.